Below are 17 T cell receptor beta chains sequenced from a single sample in a study of blood T cell repertoires in COVID-19. Here immunoSEQ multiplex PCR was the method, and the copy in TCRdb shows in-frame clones only, minus some. The table includes 95,000 to 150,000 clones, about 80% detected once. The sample comprised peripheral blood. These receptors all come from a man aged 55 to 70 with active or convalescent COVID-19.

This rearrangement joins TRBV27 to TRBJ2-7; TRBD1 matches at 9 bases. The CDR3 length is 15 residues. With 1 base clipped from V and 2 bases from J, the junction kept 3 bases outside the gene matches. The germline gives CDR1 MNHEY, CDR2 SMNVEV (reference sequence). DNA for the CDR3: TGTGCCAGCAGTTTATTCGGGACAGGGCCCTACGAGCAGTACTTC. Protein product: CASSLFGTGPYEQYF.

The chain has TRBV28 and TRBJ2-1, with D tentatively TRBD1 (5 bases). This CDR3 spans 15 amino acids. The V and J ends lost 3 bases and 11 bases respectively, with 20 bases between them. Germline-derived CDR1 and CDR2 are MDHEN and SYDVKM. For the CDR3, the DNA is TGTGCCAGCAGTTTCTACGCCAGGGTAGACATTCAGCAGTTCTTC. It codes for CASSFYARVDIQQFF.

The chain joins TRBV10-2 to TRBJ2-1, with 8 positions matching TRBD2. The CDR3 has 15 residues. Germline CDR1 and CDR2: WSHSY and SAAADI. V lost 2 bases, J lost 11 bases, and 11 bases stayed unmatched. The CDR3 loop reads CASSERPGLAGQQFF. The DNA for the CDR3 is TGCGCCAGCAGTGAGCGCCCGGGGCTAGCGGGCCAGCAGTTCTTC.

V gene TRBV7-6 combines with J gene TRBJ2-4; 8 bases agree with TRBD2. The CDR3 is 15 residues long. CDR1 is SGHVS and CDR2 is FNYEAQ in the germline V gene. The ends lost 5 bases at V and 0 bases at J; junction bases unmatched: 3. The CDR3 DNA sequence: TGTGCCAGCAGCCCGGGAGGGGGAGCCAAAAACATTCAGTACTTC. It yields the protein CASSPGGGAKNIQYF. Supplemented by reference TRBV7-6 and TRBJ2-4, the full variable domain reads GAGVSQSPRYKVTKRGQDVALRCDPISGHVSLYWYRQALGQGPEFLTYFNYEAQQDKSGLPNDRFSAERPEGSISTLTIQRTEQRDSAMYRCASSPGGGAKNIQYFGAGTRLSVL.

This clone was recorded only once. V usage is TRBV7-2 and J usage is TRBJ1-1; no clear D gene. V shed 4 bases and J shed 0 bases, with 12 bases lying between them. Germline CDR1 SGHTA, CDR2 FQGNSA. The CDR3 consists of 15 residues. Written as DNA, the CDR3 is TGTGCCAGCAGCTCCCAGCCGGGTTTGAACACTGAAGCTTTCTTT. The encoded protein is CASSSQPGLNTEAFF.

V usage is TRBV30 and J usage is TRBJ1-2, with no clear D. Germline values: CDR1 GTSNPN, CDR2 SVGIG (reference sequence). V was clipped by 2 bases and J by 11 bases, with 12 bases between them. The CDR3 runs 11 residues. CDR3 protein: CAWSTAERYTF. The CDR3 DNA reads TGTGCCTGGAGTACCGCCGAGCGGTACACCTTC.

The chain's CDR3 is CSVDRGGTQYF. In DNA, the CDR3 is TGCAGCGTTGACCGGGGGGGTACGCAGTATTTT. The rearrangement uses TRBV29-1 and TRBJ2-3, with TRBD2 identical over 8 bases. The CDR3 totals 11 residues. V lost 3 bases to trimming and J lost 8 bases; unmatched junction nucleotides: 1. The V gene's germline CDR1 is SQVTM and CDR2 ANQGSEA.

V gene TRBV10-3 combines with J gene TRBJ2-3; a weak D match, TRBD2 (5 bases). The germline V gene encodes CDR1 ENHRY and CDR2 SYGVKD. V shed 6 bases and J shed 0 bases, with 19 bases lying between them. The CDR3 spans 17 residues. The CDR3 DNA reads as TGTGCCATCAGCCAAGACCCTGCCGGGGTTAGCACAGATACGCAGTATTTT. Translating it yields CAISQDPAGVSTDTQYF.

This rearrangement joins TRBV19 to TRBJ2-1, with 7 bases identical to TRBD2. The CDR3 is 15 residues long. From germline, CDR1 is LNHDA and CDR2 SQIVND (reference sequence). Losses at the gene ends were 3 bases for V and 8 bases for J; bases not matched to a gene: 10. The CDR3 loop is CASSMSGIRFDEQFF. As DNA, the CDR3 is TGTGCCAGTAGTATGAGCGGGATTAGGTTCGATGAGCAGTTCTTC.

As DNA, the CDR3 is TGTGCCAGCAGTGAGGCTAGCGGGAGGGTGTACAATGAGCAGTTCTTC. Its translation: CASSEASGRVYNEQFF. This chain connects TRBV6-4 to TRBJ2-1; 12 bases are shared with TRBD2. This CDR3 comprises 16 residues. Germline V gene sequence: CDR1 MRHNA, CDR2 SNTAGT. V shed 3 bases and J 4 bases; nucleotides not matched to a gene: 4.

In its sample, this clone was seen a few times. The genes are TRBV5-1 and TRBJ1-1; maybe TRBD1 (5 bases). CDR3 size: 17 residues. The V end was cut by 5 bases, the J end by 5 bases, with 25 bases between. Per the germline V gene, CDR1 is SGHRS and CDR2 is YFSETQ. Here the CDR3 DNA reads TGCGCCAGCAGGAACGTCCTGGGACTTCAGGGTGGAACTGAAGCTTTCTTT. This codes for CASRNVLGLQGGTEAFF. Supplemented by reference TRBV5-1 and TRBJ1-1, the full variable domain reads KAGVTQTPRYLIKTRGQQVTLSCSPISGHRSVSWYQQTPGQGLQFLFEYFSETQRNKGNFPGRFSGRQFSNSRSEMNVSTLELGDSALYLCASRNVLGLQGGTEAFFGQGTRLTVV.

V gene TRBV29-1 combines with J gene TRBJ2-1, with 8 bases matching TRBD2. In germline, CDR1 is SQVTM, CDR2 ANQGSEA. The CDR3 runs 15 residues. J gave up 10 bases and V 6 bases, and 17 bases lay outside the gene matches. CDR3 nucleotide sequence: TGCAGCGTCGACCTGGCGGGGGGAGTAAGTGGAGAGCAGTTCTTC. It yields the protein CSVDLAGGVSGEQFF.

The chain links TRBV5-8 to TRBJ1-4, with D possibly matching TRBD1 (5 bases). The germline V gene has CDR1 SGHTS and CDR2 YDEGEE. This CDR3 has 14 amino acids. The V end was cut by 4 bases, the J end by 7 bases, with 14 bases between. The CDR3 sequence: CASSPGLGGEKLFF. CDR3 in DNA: TGTGCCAGCAGCCCAGGGTTGGGTGGTGAAAAACTGTTTTTT.

The rearrangement links TRBV6-2 or TRBV6-3 to TRBJ2-4; TRBD2 aligns across 11 bases. The CDR3 sequence is 19 residues long. The V gene end was trimmed by 0 bases and the J gene end by 5 bases; junction bases not matched to a gene: 12. Germline CDR1 is MNHEY and CDR2 is SVGEGT. The DNA for the CDR3 is TGTGCCAGCAGTTACTCGCCAAAAACTAGCGGGAGTCTTGAAAACATTCAGTACTTC. Translation: CASSYSPKTSGSLENIQYF.

The rearrangement joins TRBV28 to TRBJ2-4, with D possibly matching TRBD1 (6 bases). Germline CDR1 and CDR2: MDHEN and SYDVKM. V gave up 8 bases and J gave up 10 bases, with 18 bases separating them. The CDR3 contains 13 residues. CDR3 DNA: TGTGCCAGCGTGGGAAGACAGGTCGGGATTCAGTACTTC. Translating gives CASVGRQVGIQYF.

The chain employs TRBV6-4 and TRBJ2-1; 16 nucleotides match TRBD2. This CDR3 is 14 amino acids long. Germline trimming cut 7 bases from V and 9 bases from J; bases unmatched to any gene: 3. From germline, CDR1 is MRHNA and CDR2 SNTAGT. The CDR3 nucleotides are TGTGCCAGCATGGGACTAGCGGGAGGGAGTGAGCAGTTCTTC. Translation: CASMGLAGGSEQFF.

This clone was seen a handful of times. The gene calls are TRBV5-1 and TRBJ1-1; D is uncertain. The CDR3 extends over 17 amino acids. Trimming took 4 bases from V and 0 from J, leaving 19 bases between them. Germline V gene lookup returns CDR1 SGHRS and CDR2 YFSETQ. The CDR3: CASSHLGKGEMNTEAFF. In DNA, the CDR3 is TGCGCCAGCAGCCACCTGGGAAAGGGAGAGATGAACACTGAAGCTTTCTTT.